The rows below give T cell receptor beta chains drawn from one sample of a study of regulatory dendritic cells for organ transplantation. Clones were read by immunoSEQ multiplex PCR, and TCRdb kept only the in-frame ones, dropping some. The sample has 30,000 to 40,000 clones, over 80% seen once. The sample comprised naive CD8+ T cells from blood. The receptors were gathered from a human donor in good health. Both conserved end residues are part of each CDR3. Each record gives: clone size, D gene, J gene, V gene, CDR3 protein, CDR3 DNA. A D gene is named only where the DNA matches it firmly. Size is omitted from some rows. Given values are once, few, many or a class for expanded clones.

>once|NA|TRBJ2-5|TRBV9
CASSPTSRETQYF
TGTGCCAGCAGCCCGACGAGTAGGGAGACCCAGTACTTC
>NA|NA|TRBJ1-1|TRBV7-8
CASSPHGGNTEAFF
TGTGCCAGCAGCCCACACGGGGGGAACACTGAAGCTTTCTTT
>NA|NA|TRBJ1-1|TRBV19
CASSIYRNTEAFF
TGTGCCAGTAGTATCTACAGGAACACTGAAGCTTTCTTT
>NA|TRBD1|TRBJ2-1|TRBV7-3
CASSVSGQGGNEQFF
TGTGCCAGCAGCGTATCGGGACAGGGTGGAAATGAGCAGTTCTTC
>NA|TRBD2|TRBJ2-7|TRBV4-1
CASSQDWLAGTYEQYF
TGCGCCAGCAGCCAAGATTGGCTAGCGGGAACCTACGAGCAGTACTTC
>once|NA|TRBJ2-1|TRBV28
CASSKPSGTGPGLGYNEQFF
TGTGCCAGCAGCAAACCCTCCGGGACAGGGCCGGGACTAGGTTACAATGAGCAGTTCTTC
>NA|NA|TRBJ2-1|TRBV15
CATSRDRVGANEQFF
TGTGCCACCAGCAGAGATCGGGTGGGGGCGAATGAGCAGTTCTTC
>once|TRBD1|TRBJ1-1|TRBV5-4
CASSSTGVNTEAFF
TGTGCCAGCAGCTCGACAGGGGTGAACACTGAAGCTTTCTTT
>NA|NA|TRBJ2-2|TRBV5-6
CASSPMGVLATGELFF
TGTGCCAGCAGCCCCATGGGGGTTTTAGCGACCGGGGAGCTGTTTTTT
>NA|TRBD2|TRBJ2-1|TRBV7-3
CASSSLAGGNNEQFF
TGTGCCAGCAGCTCTCTAGCGGGGGGTAACAATGAGCAGTTCTTC
>NA|TRBD1|TRBJ2-5|TRBV6-6
CASSDRQGGTQYF
TGTGCCAGCAGTGACCGACAGGGGGGGACCCAGTACTTC
>NA|TRBD1|TRBJ2-1|TRBV29-1
CSVEELGGQGVNEQFF
TGCAGCGTTGAAGAGTTAGGGGGACAGGGGGTTAATGAGCAGTTCTTC
>NA|NA|TRBJ2-2|TRBV27
CASSWILPDSGPGELFF
TGTGCCAGCAGTTGGATCCTCCCGGACAGCGGGCCCGGGGAGCTGTTTTTT
>NA|NA|TRBJ2-2|TRBV6-5
CASTDLGGGELFF
TGTGCCAGCACCGACTTAGGGGGCGGGGAGCTGTTTTTT
>NA|NA|TRBJ1-2|TRBV6-5
CASSYLGGADGYTF
TGTGCCAGCAGTTACCTTGGGGGGGCTGATGGCTACACCTTC
>NA|NA|TRBJ2-5|TRBV9
CASSVDVSETQYF
TGTGCCAGCAGCGTAGATGTATCGGAGACCCAGTACTTC
>NA|TRBD2|TRBJ2-3|TRBV9
CASSDPSGEAGRATDTQYF
TGTGCCAGCAGCGACCCTAGCGGTGAGGCGGGGAGGGCCACAGATACGCAGTATTTT